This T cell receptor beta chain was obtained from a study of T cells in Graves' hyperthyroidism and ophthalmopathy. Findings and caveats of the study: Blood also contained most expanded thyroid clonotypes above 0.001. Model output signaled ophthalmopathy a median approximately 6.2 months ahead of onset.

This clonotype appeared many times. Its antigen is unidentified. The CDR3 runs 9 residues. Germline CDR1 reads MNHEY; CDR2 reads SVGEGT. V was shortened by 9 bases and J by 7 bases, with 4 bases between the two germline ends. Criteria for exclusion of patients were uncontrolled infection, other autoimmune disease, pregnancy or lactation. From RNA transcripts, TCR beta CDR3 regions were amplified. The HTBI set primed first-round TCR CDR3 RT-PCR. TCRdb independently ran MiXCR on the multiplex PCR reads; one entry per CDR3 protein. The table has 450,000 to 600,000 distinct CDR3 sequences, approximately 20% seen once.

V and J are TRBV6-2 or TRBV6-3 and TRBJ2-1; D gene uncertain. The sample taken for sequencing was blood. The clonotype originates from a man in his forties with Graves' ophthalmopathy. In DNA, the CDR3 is TGTGCCAGTCAGAATGAGCAGTTCTTC. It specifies CASQNEQFF.